This T cell receptor (beta chain) was obtained from a study of CD8 T cells in Susac syndrome. TCR beta from blood CD8+ and CD4+ T cells was sequenced. Healthy donors served as age- and sex-matched controls. Bulk CD8+ and CD4+ cells came from magnetic negative isolation; CD8+ TEMRA by FACS. The CDR3 spans 14 residues. V was trimmed by 7 bases and J by 0 bases, leaving 7 bases between them. Germline V gene data show CDR1 as MNHEY and CDR2 as SVGEGT. RNA was extracted with the RNeasy kit, and a quantity of about 0.45 to 1 ug was reverse transcribed using random hexamers. Multiplex PCR with immunoSEQ amplified the TCR beta CDR3 across 54 Vbeta and 13 Jbeta. Using its own MiXCR run on the immunoSEQ multiplex PCR reads, TCRdb lists one record per CDR3 protein. This table holds approximately 160,000 distinct CDR3 sequences, roughly 93% found once.

The material sequenced was CD4+ T cells from PBMCs. The chain couples TRBV6-2 or TRBV6-3 to TRBJ2-6; D is unclear. This receptor was taken from a human donor in good health. DNA for the CDR3: TGTGCCAGCAAAGATCACTCTGGGGCCAACGTCCTGACTTTC. Translation: CASKDHSGANVLTF.